This TCR beta chain was identified during a study of T cell responses to AZD1222 COVID-19 vaccine. The V end was cut by 5 bases, the J end by 7 bases, with 12 bases between. CDR1 and CDR2 from the germline V gene are LNHDA and SQIVND (reference sequence). The CDR3 runs 13 residues. The method was immunoSEQ multiplex PCR; TCRdb's version includes in-frame clones alone and lacks a portion of them. The data contain 95,000 to 150,000 clones, approximately 88% of them singletons. The chain has TRBV19 and TRBJ1-3; D ambiguous. This sample comprised peripheral blood, obtained on day 0 of AZD1222 vaccination. This sequence originates from an adult in good health. The CDR3 loop is CASSSRFWNTIYF. The CDR3 nucleotides read TGTGCCAGTAGTTCCCGTTTCTGGAACACCATATATTTT. The variable domain in full, with the rest retrieved from reference TRBV19 and TRBJ1-3, is DGGITQSPKYLFRKEGQNVTLSCEQNLNHDAMYWYRQDPGQGLRLIYYSQIVNDFQKGDIAEGYSVSREKKESFPLTVTSAQKNPTAFYLCASSSRFWNTIYFGEGSWLTVV.